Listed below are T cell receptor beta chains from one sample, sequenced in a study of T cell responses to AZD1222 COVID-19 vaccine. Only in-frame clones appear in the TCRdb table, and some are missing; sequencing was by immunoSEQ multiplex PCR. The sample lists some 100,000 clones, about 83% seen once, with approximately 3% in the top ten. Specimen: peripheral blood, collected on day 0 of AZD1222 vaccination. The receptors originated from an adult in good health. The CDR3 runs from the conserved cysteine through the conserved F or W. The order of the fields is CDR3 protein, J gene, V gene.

CSVEEIDRSTLYGYTF | TRBJ1-2 | TRBV29-1
CASSSGLAGDTQYF | TRBJ2-3 | TRBV11-3
CASSLGDPGANVLTF | TRBJ2-6 | TRBV7-2
CADRGGNQPQHF | TRBJ1-5 | TRBV10-1
CASSQGPREQYF | TRBJ2-7 | TRBV11-3
CASSGDTYGYTF | TRBJ1-2 | TRBV27
CASSPGGVAGANVLTF | TRBJ2-6 | TRBV7-2
CAINLGTGGYTF | TRBJ1-2 | TRBV10-3
CASSYVRGPYEQYF | TRBJ2-7 | TRBV6-6
CASSDHGQFDGYTF | TRBJ1-2 | TRBV3-1/TRBV3-2
CSVVKNTEAFF | TRBJ1-1 | TRBV29-1
CASSQDREGGGNQPQHF | TRBJ1-5 | TRBV4-1
CASLLGQGTHYGYTF | TRBJ1-2 | TRBV5-6
CASSRRGMNTEAFF | TRBJ1-1 | TRBV2
CASSEAWRDTEAFF | TRBJ1-1 | TRBV2
CASSSQGNTEAFF | TRBJ1-1 | TRBV19
CASSNLYEQYF | TRBJ2-7 | TRBV19
CASSIGAAATNEKLFF | TRBJ1-4 | TRBV19
CASSLDGGPRQPQHF | TRBJ1-5 | TRBV5-1
CASRQSSGGTGELFF | TRBJ2-2 | TRBV28
CATSDLFSGPQHF | TRBJ1-5 | TRBV24-1
CASSELWAAYEQYF | TRBJ2-7 | TRBV6-1